The entry that follows covers one T cell receptor (beta chain) sequence. Its target is unknown. Primers included in the PCR were 60 Vbeta and 13 Jbeta primers. Profiled with immunoSEQ multiplex PCR; TCRdb holds only in-frame clones, not every one. The table has approximately 130,000 clones, around 85% seen once. The sample comes from a study of cytomegalovirus exposure and HLA in healthy donors. The study's findings and limits: TCR beta chains numbering more than 150 were designated cytomegalovirus-associated. CMV serostatus alone was available as immune exposure information.

V shed 2 bases and J shed 7 bases, with 13 bases lying between them. CDR3 length: 15 amino acids. Per the germline V gene, CDR1 is SGHRS and CDR2 is YFSETQ. Sequencing was performed on PBMCs. The clonotype comes from a boy aged 5 to 17 in good health and CMV-seronegative. The rearrangement joins TRBV5-1 to TRBJ1-6; D unresolved. CDR3 sequence reads: CASSLSPQANSPLHF. The CDR3 DNA sequence: TGCGCCAGCAGCTTATCCCCGCAGGCGAATTCACCCCTCCACTTT.